Listed below are T cell receptor beta chains from one sample, sequenced in a study of CD4 T cells in relation to SARS-CoV-2 and coronaviruses. What these receptors recognize is not known. The protocol was immunoSEQ multiplex PCR, while the TCRdb copy is restricted to in-frame clones and leaves out a portion. Of around 20,000 clones listed, about 80% are singletons. Source material: CD4+ T cells from PBMCs, cultured in vitro. These receptors originate from a human donor in good health. CDR3s include the opening cysteine and the closing phenylalanine or tryptophan. Each record gives: J gene, V gene, D gene, clone size, CDR3 DNA, CDR3 protein. D genes are given only for firm matches. A row's size may be missing; if present it is once, few, many or a size class.

J gene: TRBJ2-5
V gene: TRBV7-3
D gene: TRBD2
clone size: once
CDR3 DNA: TGTGCCAGCAGCTCGGGACTAGCGGGAGAAAAAGAGACCCAGTACTTC
CDR3 protein: CASSSGLAGEKETQYF

J gene: TRBJ1-2
V gene: TRBV3-1/TRBV3-2
D gene: TRBD1
clone size: .
CDR3 DNA: TGTGCCAGCAGCCAAGGAACAGGGGGCGGCTATGGCTACACCTTC
CDR3 protein: CASSQGTGGGYGYTF

J gene: TRBJ2-3
V gene: TRBV13
D gene: .
clone size: .
CDR3 DNA: TGTGCCAGCAGCTTAGTCACAGATACGCAGTATTTT
CDR3 protein: CASSLVTDTQYF

J gene: TRBJ2-5
V gene: TRBV11-1
D gene: TRBD1
clone size: .
CDR3 DNA: TGTGCCAGCAGCCCCGGACAGGGATTCTTAAGAGAGACCCAGTACTTC
CDR3 protein: CASSPGQGFLRETQYF

J gene: TRBJ2-3
V gene: TRBV28
D gene: .
clone size: .
CDR3 DNA: TGTGCCAGCAGTTTGTACAGGAGCCCTTACGCGCAGTATTTT
CDR3 protein: CASSLYRSPYAQYF

J gene: TRBJ2-6
V gene: TRBV5-4
D gene: .
clone size: .
CDR3 DNA: TGTGCCAGCAGCAGCAGGGAATCTGGGGCCAACGTCCTGACTTTC
CDR3 protein: CASSSRESGANVLTF

J gene: TRBJ2-1
V gene: TRBV19
D gene: TRBD2
clone size: .
CDR3 DNA: TGTGCCAGTAGTCAAAACGGACTAGCGGGCAATGAGCAGTTCTTC
CDR3 protein: CASSQNGLAGNEQFF

J gene: TRBJ2-5
V gene: TRBV18
D gene: TRBD1
clone size: .
CDR3 DNA: TGTGCCAGCCGAGGACAGGGGGAGACCCAGTACTTC
CDR3 protein: CASRGQGETQYF

J gene: TRBJ2-3
V gene: TRBV30
D gene: .
clone size: .
CDR3 DNA: TGTGCCGCTGCAGGGTCAAGCAAGGATACGCAGTATTTT
CDR3 protein: CAAAGSSKDTQYF

J gene: TRBJ2-1
V gene: TRBV5-1
D gene: TRBD1
clone size: .
CDR3 DNA: TGCGCCAGCAGCCCTACGGACAGGAGCTCCTACAATGAGCAGTTCTTC
CDR3 protein: CASSPTDRSSYNEQFF

J gene: TRBJ1-1
V gene: TRBV5-6
D gene: .
clone size: .
CDR3 DNA: TGTGCCAGCAGCTTGGCGGTGGGATTGAACACTGAAGCTTTCTTT
CDR3 protein: CASSLAVGLNTEAFF

J gene: TRBJ2-3
V gene: TRBV2
D gene: .
clone size: .
CDR3 DNA: TGTGCCAGCAGTGAAGGCCGCAGGGCGAGCACAGATACGCAGTATTTT
CDR3 protein: CASSEGRRASTDTQYF

J gene: TRBJ2-5
V gene: TRBV2
D gene: TRBD1
clone size: .
CDR3 DNA: TGTGCCAGCAGTATTGACAGGGGGCAGGAGACCCAGTACTTC
CDR3 protein: CASSIDRGQETQYF

J gene: TRBJ2-1
V gene: TRBV5-1
D gene: .
clone size: .
CDR3 DNA: TGCGCCAGCAGCTGGTCGACTAGTGGTGAGCAGTTCTTC
CDR3 protein: CASSWSTSGEQFF

J gene: TRBJ2-5
V gene: TRBV24-1
D gene: .
clone size: .
CDR3 DNA: TGTGCCACCAGTGTCACAGGGGAGACCCAGTACTTC
CDR3 protein: CATSVTGETQYF

J gene: TRBJ1-1
V gene: TRBV28
D gene: .
clone size: .
CDR3 DNA: TGTGCCAGCAGTTCCTGGCAGGGAGGCACTGAAGCTTTCTTT
CDR3 protein: CASSSWQGGTEAFF

J gene: TRBJ2-3
V gene: TRBV6-1
D gene: TRBD1
clone size: .
CDR3 DNA: TGTGCCAGCAGTGAAGTAGTCCCGGGACAGGGGTCAGATACGCAGTATTTT
CDR3 protein: CASSEVVPGQGSDTQYF

J gene: TRBJ2-1
V gene: TRBV9
D gene: .
clone size: .
CDR3 DNA: TGTGCCAGCAGCGTAATCGCGGAACCTACAATGGAGCAGTTCTTC
CDR3 protein: CASSVIAEPTMEQFF

J gene: TRBJ2-7
V gene: TRBV12-3/TRBV12-4
D gene: .
clone size: .
CDR3 DNA: TGTGCCAGCGGCCTTGGTCCCCCCTACGAGCAGTACTTC
CDR3 protein: CASGLGPPYEQYF

J gene: TRBJ1-5
V gene: TRBV6-5
D gene: .
clone size: .
CDR3 DNA: TGTGCCAGCTTGGTGGGGAACGGTCAGCCCCAGCATTTT
CDR3 protein: CASLVGNGQPQHF

J gene: TRBJ2-1
V gene: TRBV25-1
D gene: TRBD2
clone size: .
CDR3 DNA: TGTGCCAGCACCGGGACTAGTTCGGATGAGCAGTTCTTC
CDR3 protein: CASTGTSSDEQFF

J gene: TRBJ1-4
V gene: TRBV5-1
D gene: .
clone size: medium-sized
CDR3 DNA: TGCGCCAGCAGTATACGCATCGAGTCGGTTGCAACTAATGAAAAACTGTTTTTT
CDR3 protein: CASSIRIESVATNEKLFF

J gene: TRBJ1-1
V gene: TRBV30
D gene: .
clone size: .
CDR3 DNA: TGTGCCTGGAGTATTACGTCTGAAGCTTTCTTT
CDR3 protein: CAWSITSEAFF

J gene: TRBJ1-3
V gene: TRBV19
D gene: .
clone size: .
CDR3 DNA: TGTGCCACCGAGGAGGTCTCTGGAAACACCATATATTTT
CDR3 protein: CATEEVSGNTIYF

J gene: TRBJ2-7
V gene: TRBV6-4
D gene: .
clone size: .
CDR3 DNA: TGTGCCAGCAGTGATTACCCAGGGCACGAGCAGTACTTC
CDR3 protein: CASSDYPGHEQYF

J gene: TRBJ2-3
V gene: TRBV2
D gene: TRBD2
clone size: .
CDR3 DNA: TGTGCCAGCAGGCCGATCAAGGGGACTAGCGGGTCTACAGATACGCAGTATTTT
CDR3 protein: CASRPIKGTSGSTDTQYF

J gene: TRBJ2-3
V gene: TRBV10-2
D gene: .
clone size: .
CDR3 DNA: TGCGCCAGCAGTGATGTTCAGGGATTCACAGATACGCAGTATTTT
CDR3 protein: CASSDVQGFTDTQYF

J gene: TRBJ2-2
V gene: TRBV7-3
D gene: .
clone size: .
CDR3 DNA: TGTGCCAGCAGCCCCGGGTCTTCCGGGGAGCTGTTTTTT
CDR3 protein: CASSPGSSGELFF

J gene: TRBJ1-2
V gene: TRBV5-4
D gene: .
clone size: .
CDR3 DNA: TGTGCCAGCAGCTTGGGTGCCGCCGTCTATGGCTACACCTTC
CDR3 protein: CASSLGAAVYGYTF

J gene: TRBJ1-4
V gene: TRBV5-1
D gene: .
clone size: .
CDR3 DNA: TGCGCCAGCAGTCCCGTGGGACAAGACGAAAAACTGTTTTTT
CDR3 protein: CASSPVGQDEKLFF

J gene: TRBJ1-5
V gene: TRBV18
D gene: TRBD1
clone size: .
CDR3 DNA: TGTGCCAGCTCAGCGTACCCGCCGGGACAGGGTAGCAATCAGCCCCAGCATTTT
CDR3 protein: CASSAYPPGQGSNQPQHF

J gene: TRBJ2-7
V gene: TRBV2
D gene: .
clone size: .
CDR3 DNA: TGTGCCAGCAGTGCTAGGTACGAGCAGTACTTC
CDR3 protein: CASSARYEQYF

J gene: TRBJ1-2
V gene: TRBV5-1
D gene: .
clone size: .
CDR3 DNA: TGCGCCAGCACCCTAGGGGGAGGGCTTGGCTACACCTTC
CDR3 protein: CASTLGGGLGYTF

J gene: TRBJ1-5
V gene: TRBV11-2
D gene: TRBD1
clone size: .
CDR3 DNA: TGTGCCAGCAGCTTATTTAGGACAGGGGGCTGCAATCAGCCCCAGCATTTT
CDR3 protein: CASSLFRTGGCNQPQHF

J gene: TRBJ1-1
V gene: TRBV7-9
D gene: TRBD1
clone size: few
CDR3 DNA: TGTGCCAGCAGCTTAGAGGACAGGAAAGCTTTCTTT
CDR3 protein: CASSLEDRKAFF

J gene: TRBJ2-1
V gene: TRBV24-1
D gene: .
clone size: .
CDR3 DNA: TGTGCCACCAGTCAACGGGATCCGGTAGATGAGCAGTTCTTC
CDR3 protein: CATSQRDPVDEQFF

J gene: TRBJ2-2
V gene: TRBV7-8
D gene: .
clone size: .
CDR3 DNA: TGTGCCAGCAGCACCCTTAACTCGGAACTGTTTTTT
CDR3 protein: CASSTLNSELFF

J gene: TRBJ2-2
V gene: TRBV19
D gene: .
clone size: .
CDR3 DNA: TGTGCCAGTAGCAGAAACAGGGAATGGGACACCGGGGAGCTGTTTTTT
CDR3 protein: CASSRNREWDTGELFF

J gene: TRBJ1-3
V gene: TRBV19
D gene: .
clone size: .
CDR3 DNA: TGTGCCAGTAGTACCCAGGTCCTGTCTGGAAACACCATATATTTT
CDR3 protein: CASSTQVLSGNTIYF

J gene: TRBJ2-2
V gene: TRBV21-1
D gene: .
clone size: .
CDR3 DNA: TGTGCCAGCAGCGTAGGGACAGGGTTCCCCGGGGAGCTGTTTTTT
CDR3 protein: CASSVGTGFPGELFF

J gene: TRBJ1-3
V gene: TRBV14
D gene: TRBD1
clone size: once
CDR3 DNA: TGTGCCAGCAGGCTTACAGGGGACTCTGGAAACACCATATATTTT
CDR3 protein: CASRLTGDSGNTIYF

J gene: TRBJ2-1
V gene: TRBV6-6
D gene: TRBD2
clone size: .
CDR3 DNA: TGTGCCAGCAGCCACCTAGCGGGAATTAATGAGCAGTTCTTC
CDR3 protein: CASSHLAGINEQFF

J gene: TRBJ1-1
V gene: TRBV5-6
D gene: TRBD1
clone size: .
CDR3 DNA: TGTGCCAGCAGATACGGACAGGGGGCAACGGGAACTGAAGCTTTCTTT
CDR3 protein: CASRYGQGATGTEAFF

J gene: TRBJ1-2
V gene: TRBV12-3/TRBV12-4
D gene: .
clone size: .
CDR3 DNA: TGTGCCAGCAGTGTCGGGACGGTCTATGGCTACACCTTC
CDR3 protein: CASSVGTVYGYTF

J gene: TRBJ1-5
V gene: TRBV7-8
D gene: TRBD1
clone size: .
CDR3 DNA: TGTGCCAGCAGCTTAGCGCCGTCAGGGGGCTTCAATCAGCCCCAGCATTTT
CDR3 protein: CASSLAPSGGFNQPQHF

J gene: TRBJ2-7
V gene: TRBV13
D gene: .
clone size: .
CDR3 DNA: TGTGCCAGCAGCGCCGGGACGTCTAGAGTCGAGCAGTACTTC
CDR3 protein: CASSAGTSRVEQYF

J gene: TRBJ2-7
V gene: TRBV29-1
D gene: .
clone size: .
CDR3 DNA: TGCAGCGTTGCGTGGGGCAGGGGACCCCTCTACGAGCAGTACTTC
CDR3 protein: CSVAWGRGPLYEQYF

J gene: TRBJ1-1
V gene: TRBV10-2
D gene: .
clone size: .
CDR3 DNA: TGCGCCAGCAGGGAGACCGGGATGAACACTGAAGCTTTCTTT
CDR3 protein: CASRETGMNTEAFF

J gene: TRBJ2-1
V gene: TRBV10-2
D gene: .
clone size: .
CDR3 DNA: TGCGCCAGCAGCCTCCGGGATCACTCCTACAATGAGCAGTTCTTC
CDR3 protein: CASSLRDHSYNEQFF

J gene: TRBJ2-7
V gene: TRBV27
D gene: TRBD2
clone size: .
CDR3 DNA: TGTGCCAGCAGTTTAATTGGTAGCGGGAGCTCCTACGAGCAGTACTTC
CDR3 protein: CASSLIGSGSSYEQYF